This paragraph covers one TCR beta chain sequence. Every subset had its genomic DNA shared out evenly among several immunoSEQ plates. The method was immunoSEQ multiplex PCR; TCRdb's version includes in-frame clones alone and lacks a portion of them. This sample yields over a million clones, of which about 84% are seen a single time; approximately 0.5% belongs to the top ten. This record belongs to a study of shared clonotypes between healthy human individuals. This CDR3 region has 13 residues. V lost 1 base to trimming and J lost 5 bases, with 8 bases between them. CDR1 is GTSNPN, CDR2 SVGIG, per germline (reference sequence).

The chain links TRBV30 to TRBJ1-4; D remains unclear. The clonotype comes from a man in his late teens or twenties in good health. Some clones in this sample may be carry-over from other donors' samples. The specimen was memory CD4+ T cells from PBMCs. Subset specified: CD45RA-negative fraction. The CDR3 coding sequence is TGTGCCTGGAGTGGCCCGTTAAATGAAAAACTGTTTTTT. Translation: CAWSGPLNEKLFF.